These 3 T cell receptor beta chains were sequenced from one sample in a study of cytomegalovirus exposure and HLA in healthy donors. The method was immunoSEQ multiplex PCR; TCRdb's version includes in-frame clones alone and lacks a portion of them. The sample has about 160,000 clones, approximately 80% seen once; the top ten hold approximately 2%. Sequencing input: PBMCs. These receptors came from a man under 40 in good health and CMV-seropositive.

The chain couples TRBV7-9 to TRBJ1-2; 7 nucleotides align to TRBD1. Germline assignment: CDR1 SEHNR and CDR2 FQNEAQ (reference sequence). The V segment lost 5 bases and the J segment 1 base; nucleotides outside the gene matches: 10. The CDR3 is made up of 16 amino acids. The CDR3 sequence: CASSAHRDSLNYGYTF. The CDR3 DNA sequence: TGTGCCAGCAGCGCACACCGGGACAGCCTTAACTATGGCTACACCTTC.

The chain carries TRBV5-4 and TRBJ1-5; D uncertain. The germline V and J ends were trimmed by 4 bases and 1 base, with 12 bases remaining between them. Germline V gives CDR1 SGHNT, CDR2 YYREEE (reference sequence). The CDR3 sequence is 15 residues long. The CDR3 loop is CASSRGHFSNQPQHF. CDR3 DNA: TGTGCCAGCAGCAGAGGCCATTTCAGCAATCAGCCCCAGCATTTT.

This chain joins TRBV11-3 and TRBJ1-3, with TRBD1 identical over 8 bases. Looked up from germline, CDR1 is SGHNT and CDR2 is YENEEA. V lost 3 bases, J lost 8 bases, and 6 bases stayed unmatched. This CDR3 is 14 amino acids long. The CDR3 region is CASSFQDRADTIYF. CDR3 coding DNA: TGTGCCAGCAGCTTCCAGGACAGGGCGGACACCATATATTTT.